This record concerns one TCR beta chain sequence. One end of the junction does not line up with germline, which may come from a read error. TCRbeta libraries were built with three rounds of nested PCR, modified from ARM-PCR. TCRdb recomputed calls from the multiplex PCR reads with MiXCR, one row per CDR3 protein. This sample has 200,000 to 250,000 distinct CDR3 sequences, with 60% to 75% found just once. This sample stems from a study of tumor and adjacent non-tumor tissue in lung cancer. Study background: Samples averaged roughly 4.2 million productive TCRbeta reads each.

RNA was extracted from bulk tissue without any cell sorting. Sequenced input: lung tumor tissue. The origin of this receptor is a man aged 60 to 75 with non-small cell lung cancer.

The CDR3 bases are TGCAGTGCTAGGGATGAATCCGGACAGAATCAGTCCCAGCATTTT. As protein: CSARDESGQNQSQHF. The chain has TRBV20-1 and TRBJ1-5; tentative D call: TRBD1 (6 bases). The CDR3 totals 15 residues. CDR1 DFQATT and CDR2 SNEGSKA come from the germline V gene (reference sequence).